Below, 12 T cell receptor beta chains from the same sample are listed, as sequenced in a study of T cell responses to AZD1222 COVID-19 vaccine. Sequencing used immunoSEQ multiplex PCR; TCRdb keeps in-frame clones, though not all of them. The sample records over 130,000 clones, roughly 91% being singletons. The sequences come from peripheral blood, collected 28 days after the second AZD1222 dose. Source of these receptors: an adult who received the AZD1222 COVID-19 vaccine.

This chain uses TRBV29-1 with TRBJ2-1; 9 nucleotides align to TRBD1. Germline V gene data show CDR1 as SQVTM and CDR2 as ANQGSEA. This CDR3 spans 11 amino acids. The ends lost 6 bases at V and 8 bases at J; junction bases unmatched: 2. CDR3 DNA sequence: TGCAGCGTAAGACAGGGGGATGAGCAGTTCTTC. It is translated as CSVRQGDEQFF.

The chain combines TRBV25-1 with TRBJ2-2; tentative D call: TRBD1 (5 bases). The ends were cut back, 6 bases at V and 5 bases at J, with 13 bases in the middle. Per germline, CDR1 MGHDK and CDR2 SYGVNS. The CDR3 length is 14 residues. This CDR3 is CASRPNPGTGELFF. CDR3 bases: TGTGCCAGCAGACCGAACCCAGGGACCGGGGAGCTGTTTTTT.

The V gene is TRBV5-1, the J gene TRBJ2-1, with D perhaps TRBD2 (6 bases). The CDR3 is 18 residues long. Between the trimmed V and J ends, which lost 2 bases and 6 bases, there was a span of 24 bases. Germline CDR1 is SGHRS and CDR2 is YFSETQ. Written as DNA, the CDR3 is TGCGCCAGCAGCTTAAAAGTGCGCAGGGACGAGGGAGGCAATGAGCAGTTCTTC. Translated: CASSLKVRRDEGGNEQFF.

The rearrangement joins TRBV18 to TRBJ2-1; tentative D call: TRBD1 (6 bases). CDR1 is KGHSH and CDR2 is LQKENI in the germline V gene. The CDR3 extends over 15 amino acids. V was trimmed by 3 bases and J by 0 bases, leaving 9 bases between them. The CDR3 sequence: CASSPQGYSYNEQFF. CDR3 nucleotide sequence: TGTGCCAGCTCACCTCAGGGGTACTCCTACAATGAGCAGTTCTTC.

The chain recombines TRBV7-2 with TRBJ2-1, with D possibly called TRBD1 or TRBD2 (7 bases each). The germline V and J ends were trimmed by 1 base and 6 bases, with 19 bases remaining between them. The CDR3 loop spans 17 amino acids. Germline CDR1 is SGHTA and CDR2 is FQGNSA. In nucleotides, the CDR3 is TGTGCCAGCAGCTTAGGTCGGGGGGACAGATCAATCAATGAGCAGTTCTTC. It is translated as CASSLGRGDRSINEQFF.

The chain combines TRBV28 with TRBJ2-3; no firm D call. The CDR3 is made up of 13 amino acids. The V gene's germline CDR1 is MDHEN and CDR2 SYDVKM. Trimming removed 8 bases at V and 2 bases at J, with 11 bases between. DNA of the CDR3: TGTGCCAGCGCCCGGGCAGACACAGATACGCAGTATTTT. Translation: CASARADTDTQYF. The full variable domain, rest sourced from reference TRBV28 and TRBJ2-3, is DVKVTQSSRYLVKRTGEKVFLECVQDMDHENMFWYRQDPGLGLRLIYFSYDVKMKEKGDIPEGYSVSREKKERFSLILESASTNQTSMYLCASARADTDTQYFGPGTRLTVL.

This chain's CDR3 is CASSYLSGDTEAFF. In DNA form, the CDR3 reads TGTGCCAGCAGTTATTTGTCAGGGGACACTGAAGCTTTCTTT. The genes are TRBV6-2 or TRBV6-3 and TRBJ1-1, with a tentative D call TRBD1 (6 bases). Germline V CDR1 and CDR2: MNHEY, SVGEGT. With 3 bases removed from V and 3 bases from J, the gap between germline ends came to 11 bases. The CDR3 runs 14 residues.

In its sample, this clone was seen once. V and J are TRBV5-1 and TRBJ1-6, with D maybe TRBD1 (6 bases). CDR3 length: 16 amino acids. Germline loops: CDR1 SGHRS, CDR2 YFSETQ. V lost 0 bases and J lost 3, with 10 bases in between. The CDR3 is CASSLVGQRYNSPLHF. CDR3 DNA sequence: TGCGCCAGCAGCTTGGTTGGACAGCGCTATAATTCACCCCTCCACTTT. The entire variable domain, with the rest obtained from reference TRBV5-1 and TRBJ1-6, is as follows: KAGVTQTPRYLIKTRGQQVTLSCSPISGHRSVSWYQQTPGQGLQFLFEYFSETQRNKGNFPGRFSGRQFSNSRSEMNVSTLELGDSALYLCASSLVGQRYNSPLHFGNGTRLTVT.

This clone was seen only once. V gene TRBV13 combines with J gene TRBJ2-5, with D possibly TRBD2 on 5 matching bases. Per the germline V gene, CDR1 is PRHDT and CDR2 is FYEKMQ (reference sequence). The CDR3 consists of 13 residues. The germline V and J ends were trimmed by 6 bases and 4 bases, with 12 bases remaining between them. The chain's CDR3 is CASSSPEGETQYF. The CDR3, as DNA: TGTGCCAGCAGTTCCCCTGAGGGAGAGACCCAGTACTTC.

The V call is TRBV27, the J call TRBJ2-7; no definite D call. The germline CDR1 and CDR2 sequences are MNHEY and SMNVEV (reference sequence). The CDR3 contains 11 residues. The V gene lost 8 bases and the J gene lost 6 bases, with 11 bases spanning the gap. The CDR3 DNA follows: TGTGCCAGCCGAAGGGCCGGCGAGCAGTACTTC. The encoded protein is CASRRAGEQYF.

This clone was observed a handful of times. CDR3 residues: CASSITGTSENIQYF. CDR3 nucleotide sequence: TGCGCCAGCAGCATTACCGGGACCTCGGAAAACATTCAGTACTTC. The J gene is TRBJ2-4, the V gene TRBV5-1; D tentatively reads TRBD1 or TRBD2 (5 bases each). V was trimmed by 4 bases and J by 5 bases, leaving 16 bases between them. Germline assignment: CDR1 SGHRS and CDR2 YFSETQ. CDR3 length: 15 amino acids.

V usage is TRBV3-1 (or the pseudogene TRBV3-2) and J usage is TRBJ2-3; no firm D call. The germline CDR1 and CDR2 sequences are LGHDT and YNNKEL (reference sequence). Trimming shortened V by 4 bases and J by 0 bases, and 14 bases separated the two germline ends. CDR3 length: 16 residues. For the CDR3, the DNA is TGTGCCAGCAGCCCCCGACGAGCCTTTAGCACAGATACGCAGTATTTT. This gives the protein CASSPRRAFSTDTQYF.